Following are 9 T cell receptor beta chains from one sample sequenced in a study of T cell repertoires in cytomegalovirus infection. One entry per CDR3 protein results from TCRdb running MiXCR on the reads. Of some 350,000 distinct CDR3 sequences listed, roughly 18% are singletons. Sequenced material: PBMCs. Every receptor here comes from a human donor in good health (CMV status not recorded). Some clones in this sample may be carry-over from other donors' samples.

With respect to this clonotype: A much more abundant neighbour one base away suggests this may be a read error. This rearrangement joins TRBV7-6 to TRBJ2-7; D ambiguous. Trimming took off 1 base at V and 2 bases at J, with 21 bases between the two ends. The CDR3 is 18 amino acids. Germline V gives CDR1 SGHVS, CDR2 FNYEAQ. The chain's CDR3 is CASSLEVELDDGPYEQYF. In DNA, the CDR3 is TGTGCCAGCAGCTTAGAGGTCGAGTTGGACGACGGTCCCTACGAGCAGTACTTC. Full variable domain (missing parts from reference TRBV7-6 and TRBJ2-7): GAGVSQSPRYKVTKRGQDVALRCDPISGHVSLYWYRQALGQGPEFLTYFNYEAQQDKSGLPNDRFSAERPEGSISTLTIQRTEQRDSAMYRCASSLEVELDDGPYEQYFGPGTRLTVT.

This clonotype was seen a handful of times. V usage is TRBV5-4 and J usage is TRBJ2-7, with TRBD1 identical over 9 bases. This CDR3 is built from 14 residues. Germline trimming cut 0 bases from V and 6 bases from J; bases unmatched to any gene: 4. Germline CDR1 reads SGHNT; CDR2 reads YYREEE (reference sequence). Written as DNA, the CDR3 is TGTGCCAGCAGCTTGGTGGGACAGGGAGGCGAGCAGTACTTC. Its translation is CASSLVGQGGEQYF.

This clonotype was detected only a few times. The chain's CDR3 is CAGKGAGGNEQFF. The CDR3 DNA reads TGTGCCGGAAAGGGGGCGGGGGGCAATGAGCAGTTCTTC. V usage is TRBV7-9 and J usage is TRBJ2-1, with D perhaps matching TRBD2 (8 bases). CDR1 and CDR2 from the germline V gene are SEHNR and FQNEAQ (reference sequence). The CDR3 is made up of 13 amino acids. Trimming removed 11 bases at V and 6 bases at J, with 17 bases between. Combining the CDR3 with reference TRBV7-9 and TRBJ2-1 gives the whole variable domain DTGVSQNPRHKITKRGQNVTFRCDPISEHNRLYWYRQTLGQGPEFLTYFQNEAQLEKSRLLSDRFSAERPKGSFSTLEIQRTEQGDSAMYLCAGKGAGGNEQFFGPGTRLTVL.

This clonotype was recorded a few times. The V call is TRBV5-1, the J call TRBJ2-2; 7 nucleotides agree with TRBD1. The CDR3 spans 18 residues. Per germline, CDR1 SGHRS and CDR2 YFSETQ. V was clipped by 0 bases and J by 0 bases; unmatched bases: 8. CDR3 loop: CASSLGPMTGTNTGELFF. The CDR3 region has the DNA TGCGCCAGCAGCTTGGGACCCATGACAGGGACGAACACCGGGGAGCTGTTTTTT. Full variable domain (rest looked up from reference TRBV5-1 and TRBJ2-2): KAGVTQTPRYLIKTRGQQVTLSCSPISGHRSVSWYQQTPGQGLQFLFEYFSETQRNKGNFPGRFSGRQFSNSRSEMNVSTLELGDSALYLCASSLGPMTGTNTGELFFGEGSRLTVL.

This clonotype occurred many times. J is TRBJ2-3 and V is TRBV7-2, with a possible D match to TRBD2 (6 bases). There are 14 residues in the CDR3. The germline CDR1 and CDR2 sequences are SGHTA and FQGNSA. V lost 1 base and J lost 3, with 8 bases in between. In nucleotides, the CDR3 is TGTGCCAGCAGCTTAGTCCGGGGGACAGATACGCAGTATTTT. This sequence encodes CASSLVRGTDTQYF.

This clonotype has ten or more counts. The CDR3 DNA reads as TGTGCCAGCAGCTTAGTCGGCGGGGGGGCCATACAGGAGACCCAGTACTTC. Its translation is CASSLVGGGAIQETQYF. The genes are TRBV7-2 and TRBJ2-5; 9 nucleotides align to TRBD2. This CDR3 spans 17 amino acids. In germline, CDR1 is SGHTA, CDR2 FQGNSA. The trim removed 1 base at V and 5 bases at J, leaving 11 bases unmatched.

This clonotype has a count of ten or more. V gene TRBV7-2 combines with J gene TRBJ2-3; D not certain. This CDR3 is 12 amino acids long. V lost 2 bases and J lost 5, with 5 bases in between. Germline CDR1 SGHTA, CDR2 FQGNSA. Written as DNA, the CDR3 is TGTGCCAGCAGCTTATTCTTAGATACGCAGTATTTT. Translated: CASSLFLDTQYF. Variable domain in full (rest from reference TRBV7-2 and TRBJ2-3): GAGVSQSPSNKVTEKGKDVELRCDPISGHTALYWYRQSLGQGLEFLIYFQGNSAPDKSGLPSDRFSAERTGGSVSTLTIQRTQQEDSAVYLCASSLFLDTQYFGPGTRLTVL.

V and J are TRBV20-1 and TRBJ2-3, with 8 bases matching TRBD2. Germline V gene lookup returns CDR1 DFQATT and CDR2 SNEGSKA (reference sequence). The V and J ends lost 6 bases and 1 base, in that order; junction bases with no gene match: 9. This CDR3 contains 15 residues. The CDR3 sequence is CSADPPAGGTDTQYF. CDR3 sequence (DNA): TGCAGTGCCGACCCCCCAGCGGGAGGCACAGATACGCAGTATTTT.

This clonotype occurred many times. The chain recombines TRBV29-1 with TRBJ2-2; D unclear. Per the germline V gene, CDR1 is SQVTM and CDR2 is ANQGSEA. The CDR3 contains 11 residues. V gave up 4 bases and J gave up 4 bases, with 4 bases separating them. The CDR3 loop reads CSVGSTGELFF. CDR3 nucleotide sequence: TGCAGCGTTGGTAGCACCGGGGAGCTGTTTTTT.